The 28 T cell receptor beta chains reported below all come from one sample, sequenced in a study of T cells in tuberculosis. Cells were sorted from thawed PBMC rested overnight and stained with GMM-loaded CD1B tetramer, viability dye and anti-CD3. CD1B tetramers were loaded with Rhodococcus equi-derived C32 glucose monomycolate. Sequencing used immunoSEQ multiplex PCR; TCRdb keeps in-frame clones, though not all of them. The profile shows approximately 88,000 clones, more than 75% of them singletons. Sequenced sample: CD1b-GMM tetramer-negative cells sorted from PBMCs. These receptors originate from an adult woman with latent tuberculosis.

The chain carries TRBV2 and TRBJ1-2; TRBD1 agrees at 9 bases. CDR1 and CDR2 (germline): SNHLY, FYNNEI. Losses at the gene ends were 9 bases for V and 6 bases for J; bases not matched to a gene: 5. This CDR3 is built from 12 residues. The CDR3 DNA reads TGTGCCAGGGCCGGGACAGGGAATGGCTACACCTTC. Translation gives CARAGTGNGYTF.

V and J are TRBV18 and TRBJ1-4; D may be TRBD1 (5 bases). V lost 9 bases and J lost 0, with 17 bases in between. The length of the CDR3 is 16 residues. Germline CDR1 reads KGHSH; CDR2 reads LQKENI. The CDR3 coding sequence is TGTGCCAGTCGCCCAGGTGGGGCGGCAACTAATGAAAAACTGTTTTTT. Translation: CASRPGGAATNEKLFF.

V and J are TRBV6-6 and TRBJ1-1; D gene unclear. V lost 9 bases and J 0 bases, leaving 11 bases between the germline ends. CDR3 length equals 13 residues. Germline V gives CDR1 MNHNY, CDR2 SVGAGI (reference sequence). The CDR3 loop reads CASDTFVNTEAFF. The CDR3 bases are TGTGCCAGTGACACTTTCGTGAACACTGAAGCTTTCTTT.

The rearrangement links TRBV5-1 to TRBJ2-1; 8 bases map to TRBD1. The V and J ends lost 2 bases and 0 bases, in that order; junction bases with no gene match: 4. From germline, CDR1 is SGHRS and CDR2 YFSETQ. The CDR3 length is 16 residues. CDR3 region: CASSFTGTGSYNEQFF. Here the CDR3 DNA reads TGCGCCAGCAGCTTTACCGGGACAGGCTCCTACAATGAGCAGTTCTTC.

V gene TRBV23-1 combines with J gene TRBJ2-3, with 7 bases identical to TRBD2. TRBV23-1 is filed as an ORF, its function uncertain. This CDR3 spans 16 amino acids. With 7 bases clipped from V and 2 bases from J, the junction kept 12 bases outside the gene matches. The CDR3 DNA reads as TGCGCCAGCATTTGGTGGGAGGGATTAGTCACAGATACGCAGTATTTT. Amino acids: CASIWWEGLVTDTQYF.

The chain uses TRBV4-3 and TRBJ2-1, with 7 positions matching TRBD1. With V trimmed by 4 bases and J by 8 bases, 11 bases remained unmatched. This CDR3 is built from 15 residues. Germline values: CDR1 LGHNA, CDR2 YSLEER. Written as DNA, the CDR3 is TGCGCCAGCAGCCGAGAGGTGAGAGGGGGCGATGAGCAGTTCTTC. Amino acids: CASSREVRGGDEQFF.

V usage is TRBV7-9 and J usage is TRBJ2-5; tentative D call: TRBD1 (5 bases). The CDR3 is 13 amino acids. V gave up 3 bases and J gave up 5 bases, with 10 bases separating them. CDR1 SEHNR and CDR2 FQNEAQ come from the germline V gene (reference sequence). The CDR3, as DNA: TGTGCCAGCAGCTTGGGAAACAGGGAGACCCAGTACTTC. It specifies CASSLGNRETQYF.

The V gene is TRBV6-5, the J gene TRBJ2-7, with TRBD1 as a possible D gene (5 bases). The V end was cut by 5 bases, the J end by 3 bases, with 11 bases between. Germline V gene data show CDR1 as MNHEY and CDR2 as SVGAGI. The CDR3 is made up of 13 amino acids. CDR3 nucleotides: TGTGCCAGCAGTGCCAGGCAGGGCTACGAGCAGTACTTC. Translated: CASSARQGYEQYF.

This clone was seen once. The chain joins TRBV4-1 to TRBJ2-1; TRBD2 matches 9 bases. CDR1 and CDR2 (germline): MGHRA, YSYEKL. The CDR3 has 16 amino acids. The junction had 7 bases not matched to a gene; V was cut back by 3 bases and J by 4 bases. CDR3 in DNA: TGCGCCAGCAGCCAGCCGAGGCGGGGGGGATACAATGAGCAGTTCTTC. This encodes CASSQPRRGGYNEQFF.

This chain connects TRBV15 to TRBJ1-5; D ambiguous. The CDR3 has 14 amino acids. The V end lost 1 base, the J end lost 6 bases, and 10 bases lay between the germline ends. Germline CDR1 and CDR2: LNHNV and YYDKDF (reference sequence). The DNA for the CDR3 is TGTGCCACCAGCAGAGGGGGTGAGGGTCAGCCCCAGCATTTT. Amino acids: CATSRGGEGQPQHF.

The J gene is TRBJ2-7, the V gene TRBV5-1, with 8 bases identical to TRBD2. Per the germline V gene, CDR1 is SGHRS and CDR2 is YFSETQ. The CDR3 extends over 14 amino acids. V was pared by 5 bases and J by 3 bases, with 7 bases of the junction left unmatched. The CDR3 loop reads CASSRTGGNYEQYF. CDR3 nucleotide sequence: TGCGCCAGCAGTAGGACGGGGGGGAACTACGAGCAGTACTTC.

This rearrangement joins TRBV27 to TRBJ2-1; 7 bases match TRBD2. Looked up from germline, CDR1 is MNHEY and CDR2 is SMNVEV (reference sequence). CDR3 length: 16 residues. The V segment lost 2 bases and the J segment 2 bases; nucleotides outside the gene matches: 6. The CDR3 sequence is CASSLPAGTTYNEQFF. In DNA form, the CDR3 reads TGTGCCAGCAGTTTACCTGCCGGGACTACCTACAATGAGCAGTTCTTC.

This clone was counted once. The V gene is TRBV7-8, the J gene TRBJ1-5; D may be TRBD1 (6 bases). CDR1 and CDR2 (germline): SGHVS, FQNEAQ. V was cut by 3 bases and J by 6 bases, with 15 bases left in between. The CDR3 spans 15 residues. The CDR3 DNA reads TGTGCCAGCAGCTTGAATAGACAGGCATTTCAGCCCCAGCATTTT. Translation gives CASSLNRQAFQPQHF.

The rearrangement uses TRBV2 and TRBJ1-6; 10 nucleotides agree with TRBD1. Germline V gives CDR1 SNHLY, CDR2 FYNNEI. The CDR3 sequence is 15 residues long. Losses at the gene ends were 7 bases for V and 9 bases for J; bases not matched to a gene: 9. CDR3 loop: CASIMDRGDISPLHF. CDR3 DNA: TGTGCCAGCATAATGGACAGGGGGGATATTTCACCCCTCCACTTT.

The chain joins TRBV9 to TRBJ1-4; D is unclear. This CDR3 has 15 amino acids. The V end lost 7 bases, the J end lost 8 bases, and 21 bases lay between the germline ends. Germline V gives CDR1 SGDLS, CDR2 YYNGEE. CDR3 DNA sequence: TGTGCCAGCTACGAGGAGGTCTTATGGGCCGAAAAACTGTTTTTT. It encodes CASYEEVLWAEKLFF.

The V gene is TRBV5-1, the J gene TRBJ2-6; TRBD2 matches 13 bases. Germline-derived CDR1 and CDR2 are SGHRS and YFSETQ. The CDR3 sequence is 19 residues long. Losses at the gene ends were 0 bases for V and 2 bases for J; bases not matched to a gene: 5. The chain's CDR3 is CASSLDETSGGPGANVLTF. The CDR3 DNA reads as TGCGCCAGCAGCTTGGATGAGACTAGCGGGGGGCCTGGGGCCAACGTCCTGACTTTC.

J is TRBJ1-1 and V is TRBV7-2; 9 nucleotides agree with TRBD1. The CDR3 loop spans 15 amino acids. Germline lookup yields CDR1 SGHTA and CDR2 FQGNSA. V gave up 4 bases and J gave up 1 base; unmatched junction bases: 4. The CDR3 sequence: CASSSPGQGNTEAFF. The CDR3 nucleotides are TGTGCCAGCAGCTCGCCGGGACAGGGGAACACTGAAGCTTTCTTT. Combining the CDR3 with reference TRBV7-2 and TRBJ1-1 gives the whole variable domain GAGVSQSPSNKVTEKGKDVELRCDPISGHTALYWYRQSLGQGLEFLIYFQGNSAPDKSGLPSDRFSAERTGGSVSTLTIQRTQQEDSAVYLCASSSPGQGNTEAFFGQGTRLTVV.

The rearrangement links TRBV19 to TRBJ1-5, with 10 positions matching TRBD1. The length of the CDR3 is 16 residues. Germline CDR1 LNHDA, CDR2 SQIVND (reference sequence). After removal of 7 bases from V and 4 bases from J, the junction contained 10 bases not matched to a gene. CDR3 in amino acids: CASTQGTGAGNQPQHF. CDR3 nucleotides: TGTGCCAGTACCCAAGGGACAGGGGCAGGAAATCAGCCCCAGCATTTT.

The chain links TRBV7-9 to TRBJ1-2; 11 nucleotides agree with TRBD1. The germline V gene encodes CDR1 SEHNR and CDR2 FQNEAQ (reference sequence). The CDR3 sequence is 15 residues long. J gave up 8 bases and V 4 bases, and 9 bases lay outside the gene matches. The CDR3, as DNA: TGTGCCAGCAGCTGGACTGGACAGGGGGCTGGAGGCTACACCTTC. Translated: CASSWTGQGAGGYTF.

The chain is built from TRBV6-6 and TRBJ2-3, with D tentatively TRBD1 (5 bases). Germline CDR1 reads MNHNY; CDR2 reads SVGAGI (reference sequence). V lost 1 base, J lost 1 base, and 9 bases lay in between. There are 15 residues in the CDR3. The CDR3 loop is CASSYFQGRTDTQYF. The CDR3 DNA follows: TGTGCCAGCAGTTACTTCCAGGGCCGCACAGATACGCAGTATTTT.

Only a few counts were recorded for this clone. The rearrangement joins TRBV7-9 to TRBJ2-1; 8 bases agree with TRBD2. The CDR3 covers 16 residues. Germline CDR1 is SEHNR and CDR2 is FQNEAQ (reference sequence). With 5 bases clipped from V and 8 bases from J, the junction kept 14 bases outside the gene matches. CDR3 amino acids: CASSTPGLGLWDEQFF. The CDR3 nucleotides are TGTGCCAGCAGCACCCCGGGACTAGGGCTTTGGGATGAGCAGTTCTTC.

The chain combines TRBV13 with TRBJ2-7, with D unclear. The CDR3 runs 12 residues. V gave up 5 bases and J gave up 4 bases, with 9 bases separating them. Germline V gene data show CDR1 as PRHDT and CDR2 as FYEKMQ (reference sequence). CDR3 protein: CASSRLRYEQYF. CDR3 nucleotides: TGTGCCAGCAGCCGTCTAAGATACGAGCAGTACTTC.

The chain has TRBV30 and TRBJ1-1; tentative D call: TRBD1 (5 bases). This CDR3 is 11 amino acids long. Trimming left V 4 bases short and J 3 bases short, with 6 bases between. Germline CDR1 and CDR2: GTSNPN and SVGIG (reference sequence). In DNA form, the CDR3 reads TGTGCCTGGACAGGGTACACTGAAGCTTTCTTT. The encoded protein is CAWTGYTEAFF.

The chain couples TRBV7-8 to TRBJ2-3, with 9 bases lining up with TRBD2. Trimming cost V 5 bases and J 7 bases; bases outside gene matches: 16. CDR3 size: 17 residues. Germline values: CDR1 SGHVS, CDR2 FQNEAQ. This CDR3 reads CASSVWGSSGVRNTQYF. The DNA for the CDR3 is TGTGCCAGCAGCGTATGGGGCTCTAGCGGGGTTCGGAATACGCAGTATTTT.

This rearrangement joins TRBV6-1 to TRBJ2-1; 10 bases map to TRBD1. Germline CDR1 and CDR2: MNHNS and SASEGT. This CDR3 is 15 amino acids long. With V trimmed by 5 bases and J by 8 bases, 9 bases remained unmatched. The CDR3 DNA reads TGTGCCAGCAGTACAGACAGGGGGCCTGTAGATGAGCAGTTCTTC. It encodes CASSTDRGPVDEQFF.

V usage is TRBV5-6 and J usage is TRBJ1-4; 7 nucleotides align to TRBD1. With V trimmed by 4 bases and J by 4 bases, 13 bases remained unmatched. Germline assignment: CDR1 SGHDT and CDR2 YYEEEE. The CDR3 contains 17 residues. CDR3 nucleotide sequence: TGTGCCAGCAGCGACACGTCGAGGGGGCTGGGTAATGAAAAACTGTTTTTT. Amino acid sequence: CASSDTSRGLGNEKLFF.

On this clone itself: At one boundary the junction diverges from the germline segment, which might be a read error. V and J are TRBV30 and TRBJ2-7; 13 positions agree with TRBD2. This CDR3 has 14 amino acids. Germline lookup yields CDR1 GTSNPN and CDR2 SVGIG (reference sequence). CDR3 residues: CARSPTSGGFEQYF. The CDR3 DNA reads as TGTGCCCGGAGTCCGACTAGCGGGGGGTTCGAGCAGTACTTC.

This clone was picked up one time. The chain couples TRBV6-4 to TRBJ2-2, with 8 bases lining up with TRBD2. The length of the CDR3 is 15 residues. In germline, CDR1 is MRHNA, CDR2 SNTAGT. With 6 bases clipped from V and 1 base from J, the junction kept 4 bases outside the gene matches. The CDR3 bases are TGTGCCAGCAGCGCCGGGGGGGGGAACACCGGGGAGCTGTTTTTT. This gives the protein CASSAGGGNTGELFF.